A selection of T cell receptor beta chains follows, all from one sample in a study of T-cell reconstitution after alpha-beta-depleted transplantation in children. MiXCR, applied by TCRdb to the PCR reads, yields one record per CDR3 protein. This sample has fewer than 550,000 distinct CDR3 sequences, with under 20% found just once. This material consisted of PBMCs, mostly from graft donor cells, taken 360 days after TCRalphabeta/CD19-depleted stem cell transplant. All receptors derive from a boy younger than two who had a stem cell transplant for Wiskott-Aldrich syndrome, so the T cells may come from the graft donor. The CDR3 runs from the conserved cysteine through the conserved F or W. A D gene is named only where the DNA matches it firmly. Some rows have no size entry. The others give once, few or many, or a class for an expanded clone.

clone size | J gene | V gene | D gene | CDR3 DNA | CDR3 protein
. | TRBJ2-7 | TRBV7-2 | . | TGTGCCAGCAGCCCCCGCGCCGGGACATACTCCTACGAGCAGTACTTC | CASSPRAGTYSYEQYF
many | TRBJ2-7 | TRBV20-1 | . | TGCAGTGCTAGAGATGGGGGTAGGAGCTACGAGCAGTACTTC | CSARDGGRSYEQYF
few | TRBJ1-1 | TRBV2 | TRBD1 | TGTGCCAGCAGTGCTGACAGGGAAGGGGACACTGAAGCTTTCTTT | CASSADREGDTEAFF
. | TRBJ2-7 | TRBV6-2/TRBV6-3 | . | TGTGCCACTGGGACTCTCCGGTTCTCCTACGAGCAGTACTTC | CATGTLRFSYEQYF
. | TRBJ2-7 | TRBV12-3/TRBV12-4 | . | TGTGCCAGCAGTTTAAAACAGGGTTTTCCCTACGAGCAGTACTTC | CASSLKQGFPYEQYF
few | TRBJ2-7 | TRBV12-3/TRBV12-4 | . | TGTGCCAGCAGTTTAAGAAAGAGGACAAGGGGGTACTACGAGCAGTACTTC | CASSLRKRTRGYYEQYF
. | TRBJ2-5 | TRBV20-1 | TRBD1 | TGCAGTGCTAGAGTCCGGACAGGACGCCAAGAGACCCAGTACTTC | CSARVRTGRQETQYF
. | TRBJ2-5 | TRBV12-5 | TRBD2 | TGTGCTAGTGGCCTTCTCCGCCGGGACAGGGAAAGGACTAGCGGGAGAAATGGATTAGAGACCCAGTACTTC | CASGLLRRDRERTSGRNGLETQYF
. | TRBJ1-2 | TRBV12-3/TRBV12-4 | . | TGTGCCAGCAGTCCCAGGGAGAAGTATGGCTACACCTTC | CASSPREKYGYTF
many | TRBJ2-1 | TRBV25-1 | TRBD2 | TGTGCCAGCAGTGAATGGGCCAGGGAGGGCTACAATGAGCAGTTCTTC | CASSEWAREGYNEQFF
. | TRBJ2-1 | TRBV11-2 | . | TGTGCCAGCAGCCTTGACACAACCTACAATGAGCAGTTCTTC | CASSLDTTYNEQFF
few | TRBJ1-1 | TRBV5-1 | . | TGCGCCAGCAGCCGTCTACGGGGTTGGACTGAAGCTTTCTTT | CASSRLRGWTEAFF
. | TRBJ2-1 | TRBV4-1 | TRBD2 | TGCGCCAGCAGCCAACCGGGACTAGCGGGGGGGCAGTTCTTC | CASSQPGLAGGQFF
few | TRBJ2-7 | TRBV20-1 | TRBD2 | TGCAGTGCTACTAGCGGGAGAACCTACGAGCAGTACTTC | CSATSGRTYEQYF
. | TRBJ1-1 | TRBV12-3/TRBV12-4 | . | TGTGCCAGCAGCCGCCAGGGGTTGGGGGCTTTCTTT | CASSRQGLGAFF
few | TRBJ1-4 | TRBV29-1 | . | TGCAGCGTTGAATCTGGAGACGAAAAACTGTTTTTT | CSVESGDEKLFF
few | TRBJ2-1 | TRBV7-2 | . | TGTGCCAGCAGCCACGCCCGATCCTACAATGAGCAGTTCTTC | CASSHARSYNEQFF
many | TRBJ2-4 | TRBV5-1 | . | TGCGCCAGCAGCTTAGGAGCCGGACAGGCCAAAAACATTCAGTACTTC | CASSLGAGQAKNIQYF
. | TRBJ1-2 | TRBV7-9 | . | TGTGCCAGCAGGTCCCGGGTCGGAACATACTATGGCTACACCTTC | CASRSRVGTYYGYTF
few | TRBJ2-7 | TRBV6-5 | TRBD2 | TGTGCCAGCACTACTCTGCGGCTAGCGGGAGAAATGGTAGGCGAGCAGTACTTC | CASTTLRLAGEMVGEQYF
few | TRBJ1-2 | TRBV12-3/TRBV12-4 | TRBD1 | TGTGCCAGCAGCCCGGACAGGGCCTATGGCTACACCTTC | CASSPDRAYGYTF
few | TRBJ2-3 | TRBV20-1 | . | TGCAGTGCTACGGTCCACTGGGCTCGCACAGATACGCAGTATTTT | CSATVHWARTDTQYF
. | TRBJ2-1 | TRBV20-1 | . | TGCAGTGCTAGTTACAGAGGTTTCTCCTACAATGAGCAGTTCTTC | CSASYRGFSYNEQFF
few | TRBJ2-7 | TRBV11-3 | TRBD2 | TGTGCCAGCAGCTTAGAGGGACTAGTAAGCTCCTACGAGCAGTACTTC | CASSLEGLVSSYEQYF